A selection of T cell receptor beta chains follows, all from one sample in a study of Ad26.COV2.S vaccination and SARS-CoV-2 variants. TCRdb's table, derived via immunoSEQ multiplex PCR, lists solely in-frame clones and lacks some. The sample holds hundreds of thousands of clones, about 89% seen once. This sample comprised peripheral blood, obtained in a trial of Ad26.COV2.S vaccine versus placebo. These receptor sequences come from a person between 18 and 65 years old who received the Ad26.COV2.S COVID-19 vaccine or a placebo. Each CDR3 is given with its conserved first and last residue. D genes are given only for firm matches.

V gene: TRBV18; J gene: TRBJ2-7; D gene: -; CDR3 protein: CASSPNGGPQGEQYF
V gene: TRBV13; J gene: TRBJ1-1; D gene: -; CDR3 protein: CASSLGDTEAFF
V gene: TRBV27; J gene: TRBJ1-5; D gene: -; CDR3 protein: CASSLEGGYNQPQHF
V gene: TRBV19; J gene: TRBJ2-7; D gene: TRBD2; CDR3 protein: CASRPSGLPEGSYEQYF
V gene: TRBV6-5; J gene: TRBJ1-1; D gene: -; CDR3 protein: CASPISGGAGTEAFF
V gene: TRBV7-9; J gene: TRBJ2-1; D gene: -; CDR3 protein: CASSLQGTGSYNEQFF
V gene: TRBV27; J gene: TRBJ2-2; D gene: TRBD2; CDR3 protein: CASSFLGLAENTGELFF
V gene: TRBV11-2; J gene: TRBJ1-6; D gene: -; CDR3 protein: CASSLTVSSPLHF
V gene: TRBV14; J gene: TRBJ2-7; D gene: TRBD1; CDR3 protein: CASSQDIWGKQGAYEQYF
V gene: TRBV7-9; J gene: TRBJ1-5; D gene: -; CDR3 protein: CASSLSSSGQPQHF
V gene: TRBV19; J gene: TRBJ1-2; D gene: -; CDR3 protein: CASRPWTPNHYGYTF
V gene: TRBV19; J gene: TRBJ1-2; D gene: -; CDR3 protein: CASSPYQDLYGYTF
V gene: TRBV18; J gene: TRBJ2-3; D gene: -; CDR3 protein: CASSLIREADTQYF
V gene: TRBV25-1; J gene: TRBJ1-4; D gene: -; CDR3 protein: CASSELRGGATNEKLFF
V gene: TRBV28; J gene: TRBJ2-4; D gene: -; CDR3 protein: CASSFSRGEDIQYF
V gene: TRBV2; J gene: TRBJ1-1; D gene: TRBD1; CDR3 protein: CASSEQGGGAGAFF
V gene: TRBV6-5; J gene: TRBJ1-1; D gene: -; CDR3 protein: CASRGPTGRAEAFF
V gene: TRBV30; J gene: TRBJ2-2; D gene: TRBD2; CDR3 protein: CALGGLAGAYGELFF
V gene: TRBV27; J gene: TRBJ1-4; D gene: TRBD1; CDR3 protein: CASSSDKDREFEKLFF
V gene: TRBV29-1; J gene: TRBJ1-4; D gene: TRBD1; CDR3 protein: CSVQGGGNEKLFF
V gene: TRBV7-2; J gene: TRBJ1-6; D gene: TRBD1; CDR3 protein: CASSSTGFGNSPLHF
V gene: TRBV7-9; J gene: TRBJ2-1; D gene: TRBD2; CDR3 protein: CASSPTSGEATTPVTVF
V gene: TRBV18; J gene: TRBJ2-7; D gene: -; CDR3 protein: CASSPGTGTYEQYF
V gene: TRBV27; J gene: TRBJ1-2; D gene: TRBD1; CDR3 protein: CASSLKTGDGYGYTF
V gene: TRBV7-2; J gene: TRBJ2-3; D gene: TRBD2; CDR3 protein: CASSLATAGGRTDTQYF
V gene: TRBV12-3/TRBV12-4; J gene: TRBJ1-6; D gene: -; CDR3 protein: CASSGIPNSPLHF
V gene: TRBV14; J gene: TRBJ2-1; D gene: -; CDR3 protein: CASSQGGVYNEQFF
V gene: TRBV30; J gene: TRBJ1-2; D gene: -; CDR3 protein: CAWSLQGPYGYTF
V gene: TRBV14; J gene: TRBJ2-1; D gene: TRBD1; CDR3 protein: CASSRSDRARGHEQFF
V gene: TRBV5-8; J gene: TRBJ2-3; D gene: -; CDR3 protein: CASSSQGWADTQYF
V gene: TRBV11-2; J gene: TRBJ2-1; D gene: -; CDR3 protein: CASSRRAVSSYNEQFF
V gene: TRBV6-2/TRBV6-3; J gene: TRBJ2-7; D gene: -; CDR3 protein: CASSYFPWSSYEQYF
V gene: TRBV19; J gene: TRBJ1-1; D gene: TRBD1; CDR3 protein: CASSGQDRMNTEAFF
V gene: TRBV10-3; J gene: TRBJ1-6; D gene: -; CDR3 protein: CAIRRGRDPGSPLHF
V gene: TRBV7-9; J gene: TRBJ2-5; D gene: -; CDR3 protein: CASSSTSIKETQYF
V gene: TRBV25-1; J gene: TRBJ2-7; D gene: TRBD1; CDR3 protein: CASSEYLRTGPRDEQYF
V gene: TRBV6-5; J gene: TRBJ1-6; D gene: TRBD1; CDR3 protein: CASSTGGARNSPLHF
V gene: TRBV14; J gene: TRBJ2-5; D gene: TRBD1; CDR3 protein: CASSQDALRTGLETQYF
V gene: TRBV19; J gene: TRBJ2-5; D gene: -; CDR3 protein: CASSMRGGETQYF
V gene: TRBV7-9; J gene: TRBJ1-6; D gene: -; CDR3 protein: CASSLPGSSSSPLHF
V gene: TRBV4-1; J gene: TRBJ1-1; D gene: -; CDR3 protein: CASSQDGLRAFF
V gene: TRBV4-1; J gene: TRBJ2-3; D gene: TRBD2; CDR3 protein: CASSHGTSGGQRADTQYF
V gene: TRBV7-9; J gene: TRBJ2-2; D gene: TRBD1; CDR3 protein: CASSFVGTANTGELFF
V gene: TRBV5-1; J gene: TRBJ1-1; D gene: -; CDR3 protein: CASSLGFLNTEAFF
V gene: TRBV7-9; J gene: TRBJ1-5; D gene: TRBD1; CDR3 protein: CASSLTGGARQPQHF
V gene: TRBV12-5; J gene: TRBJ1-4; D gene: -; CDR3 protein: CASGLARSNEKLFF
V gene: TRBV10-3; J gene: TRBJ1-3; D gene: -; CDR3 protein: CAISETGNTIYF
V gene: TRBV7-9; J gene: TRBJ1-1; D gene: -; CDR3 protein: CASSIGPGAEAFF
V gene: TRBV6-5; J gene: TRBJ1-2; D gene: TRBD1; CDR3 protein: CASSLDRFDGYTF
V gene: TRBV11-3; J gene: TRBJ1-1; D gene: -; CDR3 protein: CASSLGQNTEAFF
V gene: TRBV5-4; J gene: TRBJ2-1; D gene: TRBD2; CDR3 protein: CASSQTSSLDNEQFF
V gene: TRBV27; J gene: TRBJ2-5; D gene: TRBD1; CDR3 protein: CASSFSPDRGVTQYF